The 27 T cell receptor beta chains below were found in one sample sequenced in a study of metastatic and nonmetastatic thyroid tumors. Patients had received no treatment of any kind before thyroid surgery. TCRdb used MiXCR to call clones anew from the PCR reads. The table has roughly 15,000 clones, 31% seen once. The sample consisted of blood. These receptors originate from a female donor with papillary thyroid cancer or a benign thyroid nodule (not recorded which). Some clones in this sample may be carry-over from other donors' samples.

This sequence joins TRBV7-8 and TRBJ1-2; no clear D gene. The CDR3 spans 18 residues. V was cut by 2 bases and J by 0 bases, with 19 bases left in between. CDR1 and CDR2 (germline): SGHVS, FQNEAQ. The CDR3 spells CASSLLEQRLGANYGYTF. Written as DNA, the CDR3 is TGTGCCAGCAGCTTATTGGAACAGAGACTTGGAGCTAACTATGGCTACACCTTC. The entire variable domain, with the rest obtained from reference TRBV7-8 and TRBJ1-2, is as follows: GAGVSQSPRYKVAKRGQDVALRCDPISGHVSLFWYQQALGQGPEFLTYFQNEAQLDKSGLPSDRFFAERPEGSVSTLKIQRTQQEDSAVYLCASSLLEQRLGANYGYTFGSGTRLTVV.

This clone is medium-sized (0.01 to 0.1%) in the sample. This rearrangement joins TRBV6-1 to TRBJ2-6; D uncertain. This CDR3 has 15 amino acids. Between the trimmed V and J ends, which lost 2 bases and 1 base, there was a span of 6 bases. The germline gives CDR1 MNHNS, CDR2 SASEGT. In nucleotides, the CDR3 is TGTGCCAGCAGTGAAAGATCTTCTGGGGCCAACGTCCTGACTTTC. This gives the protein CASSERSSGANVLTF.

This clone has at least ten counts. The chain carries TRBV18 and TRBJ2-5; D call uncertain. This CDR3 has 14 amino acids. V lost 5 bases, J lost 2 bases, and 12 bases lay in between. Germline assignment: CDR1 KGHSH and CDR2 LQKENI. This chain's CDR3 is CASSERVKQETQYF. CDR3 nucleotide sequence: TGTGCCAGCTCAGAACGGGTGAAGCAAGAGACCCAGTACTTC.

This clone appeared a few times. V gene TRBV6-1 combines with J gene TRBJ1-2, with D tentatively TRBD1 (5 bases). V shed 7 bases and J shed 6 bases, with 18 bases lying between them. This CDR3 is built from 14 residues. Germline V gene sequence: CDR1 MNHNS, CDR2 SASEGT. The CDR3 DNA is TGTGCCAGCACCGAAGTGGGGGGTACTAATGGCTACACCTTC. Its protein product is CASTEVGGTNGYTF.

This chain joins TRBV13 and TRBJ1-2; 8 positions match TRBD1. Unmatched junction bases numbered 0, after V lost 0 bases and J lost 3 bases. Germline V gene lookup returns CDR1 PRHDT and CDR2 FYEKMQ (reference sequence). The CDR3 is 14 residues long. CDR3 amino acids: CASSLGDRDYGYTF. Here the CDR3 DNA reads TGTGCCAGCAGCTTAGGGGACAGGGACTATGGCTACACCTTC.

This clone came up once. The rearrangement joins TRBV7-3 to TRBJ1-1, with TRBD1 as a possible D gene (6 bases). The germline V gene encodes CDR1 SGHTA and CDR2 FQGTGA. The CDR3 length is 13 residues. The V and J ends lost 5 bases and 2 bases respectively, with 9 bases between them. In DNA form, the CDR3 reads TGTGCCAGCAGCCGGACAGTAAACACTGAAGCTTTCTTT. Protein product: CASSRTVNTEAFF. The whole variable domain, filled in from reference TRBV7-3 and TRBJ1-1, reads GAGVSQTPSNKVTEKGKYVELRCDPISGHTALYWYRQSLGQGPEFLIYFQGTGAADDSGLPNDRFFAVRPEGSVSTLKIQRTERGDSAVYLCASSRTVNTEAFFGQGTRLTVV.

This clone is categorized as medium-sized. The chain carries TRBV11-2 and TRBJ2-5; 9 bases line up with TRBD1. J gave up 5 bases and V 1 base, and 5 bases lay outside the gene matches. CDR3 length equals 15 residues. Germline CDR1 is SGHAT and CDR2 is FQNNGV. DNA for the CDR3: TGTGCCAGCAGCTTAGGAGGGACAGGGTGGGAGACCCAGTACTTC. It encodes CASSLGGTGWETQYF.

This clone came up once. The chain links TRBV7-2 to TRBJ1-1; D remains unclear. CDR3 size: 13 residues. V lost 2 bases, J lost 1 base, and 5 bases lay in between. CDR1 and CDR2 from the germline V gene are SGHTA and FQGNSA. The CDR3 nucleotides are TGTGCCAGCAGCTTATATGAGAACACTGAAGCTTTCTTT. This codes for CASSLYENTEAFF.

The sample holds a few counts of this clone. The chain is built from TRBV6-1 and TRBJ2-7; 8 bases are shared with TRBD2. CDR3 size: 16 residues. The junction had 12 bases not matched to a gene; V was cut back by 6 bases and J by 2 bases. Germline V gene lookup returns CDR1 MNHNS and CDR2 SASEGT. The CDR3 loop is CASSTGTRKTTYEQYF. The CDR3 coding sequence is TGTGCCAGCAGCACCGGGACTAGGAAAACCACCTACGAGCAGTACTTC.

The J gene is TRBJ2-7, the V gene TRBV20-1, with 9 bases lining up with TRBD1. J gave up 2 bases and V 6 bases, and 8 bases lay outside the gene matches. The CDR3 sequence is 14 residues long. Germline V gene sequence: CDR1 DFQATT, CDR2 SNEGSKA (reference sequence). CDR3 sequence: CSATPGQGPYEQYF. The CDR3 DNA reads as TGCAGTGCCACGCCGGGACAGGGTCCCTACGAGCAGTACTTC.

The rearrangement uses TRBV6-2 or TRBV6-3 and TRBJ2-3; the match to TRBD2 covers 11 bases. The CDR3 runs to 15 residues. The germline V gene encodes CDR1 MNHEY and CDR2 SVGEGT. The CDR3: CISRETSGEAYTQYF. The CDR3 DNA sequence: TGTATCAGCAGGGAGACTAGCGGGGAAGCATATACGCAGTATTTT.

This clone was observed a single time. The V and J genes are TRBV20-1 and TRBJ2-5; D remains unclear. The length of the CDR3 is 13 residues. CDR1 and CDR2 (germline): DFQATT, SNEGSKA (reference sequence). V was trimmed by 6 bases and J by 4 bases, leaving 15 bases between them. Here the CDR3 reads CSAPAGCVETQYF. In nucleotides, the CDR3 is TGCAGTGCCCCTGCTGGGTGTGTAGAGACCCAGTACTTC.

This clone is labeled as medium-sized. The chain has TRBV24-1 and TRBJ1-2; no clear D gene. V gave up 6 bases and J gave up 5 bases, with 12 bases separating them. Germline values: CDR1 KGHDR, CDR2 SFDVKD. This CDR3 comprises 13 residues. Here the CDR3 reads CATSYGEAYGYTF. The CDR3 DNA reads as TGTGCCACCAGTTACGGGGAGGCTTATGGCTACACCTTC.

The chain carries TRBV4-2 and TRBJ1-2; TRBD1 matches at 7 bases. The trim removed 1 base at V and 4 bases at J, leaving 0 bases unmatched. Germline V CDR1 and CDR2: LGHNA, YNFKEQ. CDR3 length equals 13 residues. CDR3 bases: TGTGCCAGCAGCCAAGGGGACAGCTATGGCTACACCTTC. Its translation: CASSQGDSYGYTF.

This clone was picked up many times. The chain is built from TRBV5-6 and TRBJ1-2, with a tentative D call TRBD1 (6 bases). This CDR3 is 11 amino acids long. V was pared by 7 bases and J by 8 bases, with 12 bases between. Germline V lookup: CDR1 SGHDT, CDR2 YYEEEE. Here the CDR3 reads CASWGAEGYTF. In DNA form, the CDR3 reads TGTGCCAGCTGGGGGGCGGAGGGCTACACCTTC.

This clone is medium-sized by share. The V gene is TRBV30, the J gene TRBJ1-2; D possibly corresponds to TRBD1 (5 bases). Trimming stripped 3 bases from V and 5 bases from J, with 16 bases between. The CDR3 length is 14 residues. Germline CDR1 is GTSNPN and CDR2 is SVGIG (reference sequence). CDR3 DNA: TGTGCCTGGAGGGAATTTGACAGAACTTATGGCTACACCTTC. This sequence encodes CAWREFDRTYGYTF.

The genes are TRBV19 and TRBJ1-2; D unclear. Germline lookup yields CDR1 LNHDA and CDR2 SQIVND (reference sequence). This CDR3 has 13 amino acids. V was pared by 9 bases and J by 4 bases, with 15 bases between. The CDR3 region is CASSLGPPYGYTF. The DNA for the CDR3 is TGTGCCAGCTCGTTGGGCCCGCCCTATGGCTACACCTTC.

This clone has ten or more counts. The CDR3 protein is CAWAAGGHTDTQYF. In DNA, the CDR3 is TGTGCCTGGGCAGCGGGGGGCCACACAGATACGCAGTATTTT. The J gene is TRBJ2-3, the V gene TRBV30; 9 bases are a match to TRBD2. Germline V gives CDR1 GTSNPN, CDR2 SVGIG (reference sequence). The length of the CDR3 is 14 residues. The J segment lost 2 bases and the V segment lost 5 bases, leaving 5 bases of the junction unmatched.

The rearrangement joins TRBV20-1 to TRBJ2-7; D is undetermined. Germline assignment: CDR1 DFQATT and CDR2 SNEGSKA (reference sequence). Trimming stripped 3 bases from V and 2 bases from J, with 11 bases between. The CDR3 consists of 13 residues. CDR3 bases: TGCAGTGCTAGTTTTCTAGGAACCTACGAGCAGTACTTC. It specifies CSASFLGTYEQYF.

The J gene is TRBJ1-2, the V gene TRBV5-1; 8 nucleotides line up with TRBD1. Per the germline V gene, CDR1 is SGHRS and CDR2 is YFSETQ. The trim removed 4 bases at V and 2 bases at J, leaving 4 bases unmatched. The length of the CDR3 is 14 residues. The DNA for the CDR3 is TGCGCCAGCAGCATACAGGGGGGGAACTATGGCTACACCTTC. Its protein is CASSIQGGNYGYTF.

About this clone: An end of the junction differs from the germline gene, which may be a read error. V usage is TRBV15 and J usage is TRBJ2-3; no clear D gene. The CDR3 is 13 amino acids. The V gene's germline CDR1 is LNHNV and CDR2 YYDKDF (reference sequence). The CDR3 loop reads CATSSRYKDPQYF. CDR3 in DNA: TGTGCCACCAGCAGTAGGTACAAAGATCCGCAGTATTTT.

Worth noting for this clone: One junction end disagrees with the germline gene, perhaps due to a read error. CDR3 loop: CSSSLFTPGTVYYGYTF. CDR3 bases: TGTTCCAGCAGTTTATTTACTCCGGGGACAGTGTACTATGGCTACACCTTC. The J gene is TRBJ1-2, the V gene TRBV27, with TRBD1 identical over 7 bases. The germline gives CDR1 MNHEY, CDR2 SMNVEV (reference sequence). The CDR3 is 17 amino acids.

At least ten counts were recorded for this clone. V is TRBV6-2 or TRBV6-3 and J is TRBJ2-5; D is undetermined. Germline CDR1 MNHEY, CDR2 SVGEGT. This CDR3 has 13 residues. V was trimmed by 7 bases and J by 1 base, leaving 10 bases between them. The CDR3 nucleotides are TGTGCCAGCACCCAACGTTTCCAAGAGACCCAGTACTTC. It encodes CASTQRFQETQYF.

The sample holds a few counts of this clone. The CDR3 loop reads CASSKQGTNGNTIYF. Written as DNA, the CDR3 is TGTGCCAGTAGTAAACAGGGGACAAATGGAAACACCATATATTTT. V gene TRBV19 combines with J gene TRBJ1-3; 7 bases match TRBD1. In germline, CDR1 is LNHDA, CDR2 SQIVND (reference sequence). The ends lost 4 bases at V and 3 bases at J; junction bases unmatched: 6. The CDR3 is 15 residues long.

This clone was detected many times. The rearrangement links TRBV6-4 to TRBJ2-1; 9 positions agree with TRBD2. Losses at the gene ends were 3 bases for V and 4 bases for J; bases not matched to a gene: 4. There are 15 residues in the CDR3. The V gene's germline CDR1 is MRHNA and CDR2 SNTAGT. Written as DNA, the CDR3 is TGTGCCAGCAGTGATCGGGCGGGGGGGTACAATGAGCAGTTCTTC. Translated, it gives CASSDRAGGYNEQFF.

Judged by abundance, this clone is medium-sized. This chain links TRBV11-2 with TRBJ2-7; D is unresolved. V was cut by 1 base and J by 7 bases, with 8 bases left in between. Germline CDR1 and CDR2: SGHAT and FQNNGV. The CDR3 is 12 amino acids. As DNA, the CDR3 is TGTGCCAGCAGCTTAGTGGGGTTGGAGCAGTACTTC. Protein product: CASSLVGLEQYF.

The chain joins TRBV13 to TRBJ2-7; 7 bases map to TRBD1. Per the germline V gene, CDR1 is PRHDT and CDR2 is FYEKMQ (reference sequence). This CDR3 has 15 residues. Trimming took 4 bases from V and 3 from J; bases not matched to a gene: 9. The CDR3 bases are TGTGCCAGCAGCTCGTCCGAGAGACAGGGCTACGAGCAGTACTTC. This encodes CASSSSERQGYEQYF.